This T cell receptor (beta chain) was obtained from a study of T cell responses to AZD1222 COVID-19 vaccine (dated by TCRdb to 2020 to 2022). In the study overall: AZD1222 recipients given second doses at about 4 weeks or at about 12 weeks were pooled, since spike-specific TCR depth and breadth were not found to differ between the two schedules. A total of 233 trial participants underwent TCR sequencing, of whom some 200 had received two doses of AZD1222 and around 25 had received two doses of the MenACWY control vaccine. Trial participants were enrolled by age into subgroups of 18-55, 56-69 and 70-plus years, and roughly 160, 29 and 62 TCR-sequenced participants, respectively, were included in these subgroups. General study outcomes and caveats: Reportedly, close to half of the unique spike-specific TCRs recognized epitopes lying outside the regions that are mutated in the B.1.351 and B.1.1.7 variants. The 56-69-year group was small, and its depth increase did not reach significance, likely because of low power. Because no day 14 peak-response samples were available, repertoires were characterized only after the peak T cell response. Most participants were white British and females outnumbered males, and the authors suggested that clonal diversity may have been underestimated. CD4 TCRs associated with the vaccine covered the entire spike protein, and the dominant responses were in regions 160-218 and 743-854. Spike-specific TCR breadth and depth rose significantly after two AZD1222 doses compared with day 0 and with MenACWY recipients. Conclusions about previously exposed vaccinees are limited because only five or six AZD1222 recipients were SARS-CoV-2 seropositive at baseline.

The CDR3 holds 15 amino acids from the cysteine to the phenylalanine. Just the 45-base CDR3 DNA is kept, in frame starting at base 1. For CDR1 and CDR2, the germline V gene (reference sequence) lists MNHEY and SMNVEV. V lost 8 bases and J lost 2 bases; the stretch between them is 17 bases long. The CDR3 regions of human TCRbeta chains were analyzed by immunosequencing. Per the original workflow: Repertoire TCRs were checked for matches against a reference library of SARS-CoV-2-specific TCRs that had been generated using the MIRA antigen-specificity platform. Breadth was defined as the fraction of unique TCRs that were SARS-CoV-2-associated. Depth was defined as the fraction of total T cells that were SARS-CoV-2-associated. Using the MIRA data, each spike-specific TCR was assigned both to the spike region to which the TCR was reactive and to a CD4 or CD8 class. Log10-transformed breadth and depth values were compared by one-way ANOVA with Sidak's multiple comparisons tests. Imported from immuneACCESS, the table was reduced by TCRdb to in-frame sequences with V and J called. These copies leave out some clones; in studies compared against another copy, an unresolved V gene accounts for under half, and the cause of the remainder is not known. The DNA gave D and trimming, while V, J and clone size come from that table. The table for this sample lists more than 95,000 clones; over 80% of them were counted only once. Of the sample, more than 8% falls within the top ten clones.

Sample time point, as interpreted from the label and publication: baseline before first vaccination. Vaccinee samples were obtained from the UK trials COV001 and COV002, which included a single-blind randomized controlled phase 2/3 trial of AZD1222 (ChAdOx1 nCoV-19) in healthy adults. For TCRbeta chain sequencing, PBMC samples were collected from trial participants at day 0 and at day 28 after the second dose. Comment on this clone: The specificity of this receptor is unknown. Qualities for individual bases were not recorded, and no much larger clone is one base off.

The source of this sequence is an adult in good health. This material consisted of peripheral blood, taken on day 0 of AZD1222 vaccination. This chain joins TRBV27 to TRBJ2-3; the D gene could be TRBD1 or TRBD2, each one agreeing over 6 bases. The CDR3 has the sequence CASRVWGANTDTQYF. The DNA sequence is TGTGCCAGCCGCGTGTGGGGGGCCAACACAGATACGCAGTATTTT.